This T cell receptor (beta chain) emerged from a study of blood T cell repertoires in COVID-19. This CDR3 has 12 residues. CDR1 and CDR2 (germline): SQVTM, ANQGSEA. This table comes from immunoSEQ multiplex PCR, and its TCRdb copy is limited to in-frame clones, with some not included. The sample yields around 620,000 clones, 85% to 90% seen once. Material for sequencing was peripheral blood. This sequence joins TRBV29-1 and TRBJ2-1; 15 nucleotides align to TRBD2. This clonotype was sampled from a woman between 18 and 29 years old with acute or convalescent COVID-19. For the CDR3, the DNA is TGCACGGGACTAGCGGGGGGACTGGAGCAGTTCTTC. As protein: CTGLAGGLEQFF.